The entry that follows covers one T cell receptor beta chain sequence. What it binds is unknown. The record originates from a study of T cell repertoires in cytomegalovirus infection. Overall study findings and caveats: HLA-C-restricted CMV clonotypes gave the most frequent clonotype in two of eight donors.

TCRdb ran MiXCR on the reads and lists one entry per CDR3 protein. The sample has roughly 920,000 distinct CDR3 sequences, under 40% seen once. CDR3 length: 14 residues. Germline lookup yields CDR1 MGHRA and CDR2 YSYEKL. V was pared by 0 bases and J by 6 bases, with 9 bases between. The specimen comprised cultured CD8+ T cells from PBMCs, sampled from culture after CMV antigen stimulation. The receptor was derived from a human donor in good health (CMV status not recorded). Some clones in this sample may be carry-over from other donors' samples. This chain joins TRBV4-1 and TRBJ2-1; D gene uncertain. CDR3 DNA sequence: TGCGCCAGCAGCCAAGATTTTGGGTTCAATGAGCAGTTCTTC. Encoded protein: CASSQDFGFNEQFF.